The rows below give T cell receptor beta chains drawn from one sample of a study of OX40 agonist ivuxolimab in advanced cancers. Profiling relied on immunoSEQ multiplex PCR, and the TCRdb table lists in-frame clones only, not all of them. The sample gives about 79,000 clones, 81% of which show up once; more than 3.5% is in the top ten. This sample comprised CD4+ or CD8+ T cells sorted from blood, obtained in a trial of the OX40 agonist ivuxolimab. The receptors stem from an adult with an advanced solid tumor such as melanoma, head and neck, liver or kidney cancer. Each CDR3 is given with its conserved first and last residue. The D gene is left open where the match is weak. Where a row states a size, it is once, few, many or the class of an expanded clone; other rows omit it.

cdr3_nt,cdr3_aa,d_call,v_call,clone_size,j_call
TGTGCCAGCAGCCCCGGACAGGGATCAGATACGCAGTATTTT,CASSPGQGSDTQYF,TRBD1,TRBV7-9,once,TRBJ2-3
TGTGCCAGCAGTTACGTAACAGGGGGCGCGGAGACCCAGTACTTC,CASSYVTGGAETQYF,TRBD1,TRBV6-6,few,TRBJ2-5
TGTGCCAGCGGGCCTCGATTGACGAAAATACTCACCGGGGAGCTGTTTTTT,CASGPRLTKILTGELFF,.,TRBV7-2,.,TRBJ2-2
TGTGCCAGCAGTGAGGGGGGGAATACGCAGTATTTT,CASSEGGNTQYF,TRBD2,TRBV2,.,TRBJ2-3
TGTGCCAGCAGCTCGGGACCGTACTATGGCTACACCTTC,CASSSGPYYGYTF,.,TRBV5-8,.,TRBJ1-2
TGTGCCTGGATTCAGAACACCATATATTTT,CAWIQNTIYF,.,TRBV30,.,TRBJ1-3
TGTGCCAGCAGCCAAGCTGGGGGGTACACTGAAGCTTTCTTT,CASSQAGGYTEAFF,.,TRBV14,.,TRBJ1-1
TGTGCCAGCAGCTTCGTCGCGGGAGACACGGTCAAAAACATTCAGTACTTC,CASSFVAGDTVKNIQYF,TRBD2,TRBV7-8,.,TRBJ2-4
TGTGCCAGCAGCTTACTACCTTCCCTTATCTACGAGCAGTACTTC,CASSLLPSLIYEQYF,.,TRBV7-8,few,TRBJ2-7
TGTGCCAGCAGACAAACAGGGGTGGTTGAAAAACTGTTTTTT,CASRQTGVVEKLFF,TRBD1,TRBV2,once,TRBJ1-4